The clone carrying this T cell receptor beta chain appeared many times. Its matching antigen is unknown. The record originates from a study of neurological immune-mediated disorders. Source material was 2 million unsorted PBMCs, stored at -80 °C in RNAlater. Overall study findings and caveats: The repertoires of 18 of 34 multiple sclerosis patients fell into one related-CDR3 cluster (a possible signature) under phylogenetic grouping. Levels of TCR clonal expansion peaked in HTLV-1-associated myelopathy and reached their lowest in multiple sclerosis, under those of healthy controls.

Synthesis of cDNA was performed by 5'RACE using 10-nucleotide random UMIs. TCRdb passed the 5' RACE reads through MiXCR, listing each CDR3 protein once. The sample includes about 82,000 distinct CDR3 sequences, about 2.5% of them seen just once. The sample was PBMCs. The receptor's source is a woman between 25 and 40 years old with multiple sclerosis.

CDR3 in amino acids: CASSSGGPGGYQPQHF. CDR3 nucleotide sequence: TGTGCCAGCAGTTCGGGAGGACCCGGGGGGTATCAGCCCCAGCATTTT. J is TRBJ1-5 and V is TRBV27, with D maybe TRBD1 (5 bases). V lost 4 bases, J lost 5 bases, and 18 bases lay in between. This CDR3 region has 16 residues. Germline CDR1 is MNHEY and CDR2 is SMNVEV (reference sequence).